A selection of T cell receptor beta chains follows, all from one sample in a study of blood T cell repertoires in COVID-19. Here immunoSEQ multiplex PCR was the method, and the copy in TCRdb shows in-frame clones only, minus some. The table has tens of thousands of clones, 89% seen once. The specimen sequenced was peripheral blood. The receptors were gathered from a human donor in a cohort sampled during active COVID-19. Both conserved end residues are part of each CDR3.

>TRBV7-9
CASSTVIGGNTEAFF
>TRBV7-9
CASSGQGDTEAFF
>TRBV4-1
CASSPKTGGHYGYTF
>TRBV6-6
CASSDSPGPQRGSYNSPLHF
>TRBV29-1
CSVEDGTVRSGANVLTF
>TRBV2
CASSLDISGNTIYF
>TRBV19
CASRPPTAGDRQPQHF
>TRBV5-4
CASSLVMVGFGGAGTGELFF
>TRBV6-6
CASSRDRGGSGNTIYF
>TRBV5-4
CASSSRTGSIDEQYF
>TRBV4-1
CASSPGNRGMYNEQFF
>TRBV2
CASSAGIGAYEQYF
>TRBV11-2
CASSLDTGYGYTF
>TRBV13
CASSYRGQYEQYF